A selection of T cell receptor beta chains follows, all from one sample in a study of shared clonotypes between healthy human individuals. Data came from immunoSEQ multiplex PCR; TCRdb stores just in-frame clones and leaves some out. The sample has some 500,000 clones, around 79% seen once; the top ten hold approximately 12%. Specimen: PBMCs. These receptors were taken from a woman aged 40 to 50 in good health. Some clones in this sample may be carry-over from other donors' samples. CDR3s include the opening cysteine and the closing phenylalanine or tryptophan. The D gene is left open where the match is weak. Only part of the rows carry a size: once, few, many, or a class if the clone is expanded.

>TRBD2|.|TRBV5-4|TRBJ2-2
TGTGCCAGCAGCCCCGGACTAGCGGGAGGTACCGGGGAGCTGTTTTTT
CASSPGLAGGTGELFF
>.|.|TRBV7-2|TRBJ2-7
TGTGCCAGCAGCTCCCCCCCGACTAATTACCAGCAGTACTTC
CASSSPPTNYQQYF
>.|.|TRBV27|TRBJ1-5
TGTGCCAGCAGTTTATCGAAATCACCTAATCAGCCCCAGCATTTT
CASSLSKSPNQPQHF
>.|.|TRBV23-1|TRBJ2-5
TGCGCCAGCAGTACGGTCGCGGCAAATTTGGGGAGTGAGCAGTACTTC
CASSTVAANLGSEQYF
>.|many|TRBV11-1|TRBJ2-3
TGTGCCAGCAGCTTAGCTGTTACGCAGTATTTT
CASSLAVTQYF
>.|.|TRBV6-5|TRBJ2-1
TGTGCCAGCAGTTACCGTGACCCATACAATGAGCAGTTCTTC
CASSYRDPYNEQFF
>TRBD2|few|TRBV19|TRBJ2-7
TGTGCCAGTAGTGCGCACGGACTAGCGGGAGGGAACTACGAGCAGTACTTC
CASSAHGLAGGNYEQYF
>.|.|TRBV4-2|TRBJ2-7
TGTGCCAGCAGCCAAGGGGGCGGCAATGGCCACGAGCAGTACTTC
CASSQGGGNGHEQYF
>TRBD1|.|TRBV25-1|TRBJ2-7
TGTGCCAGCAGGGACAGGCAAAACTACGAGCAGTACTTC
CASRDRQNYEQYF
>.|.|TRBV5-8|TRBJ2-2
TGTGCCAGCAGCTTGGCCTTGGGACCGACGAACACCGGGGAGCTGTTTTTT
CASSLALGPTNTGELFF
>.|.|TRBV30|TRBJ2-3
TGTGCCTGGAGTGCAGGGGAAGGAGATACGCAGTATTTT
CAWSAGEGDTQYF
>TRBD1|.|TRBV9|TRBJ2-7
TGTGCCAGCAGCGTAGGCAGGGGGAATTACGAGCAGTACTTC
CASSVGRGNYEQYF
>.|.|TRBV18|TRBJ2-7
TGTGCCAGCTCTCAATTTAAAACATCCACCTACGAGCAGTACTTC
CASSQFKTSTYEQYF
>TRBD1|.|TRBV28|TRBJ1-4
TGTGCCAGCAGTTTGGCGGGACAGGGCGGTAATGAAAAACTGTTTTTT
CASSLAGQGGNEKLFF
>TRBD2|.|TRBV5-6|TRBJ2-7
TGTGCCAGCAGCTCCGCCAGCGGGGGCTCCTACGAGCAGTACTTC
CASSSASGGSYEQYF
>TRBD1|few|TRBV28|TRBJ1-5
TGTGCCAGCAGTCGGGTTGACAGGGACCATCAGCCCCAGCATTTT
CASSRVDRDHQPQHF
>.|.|TRBV10-2|TRBJ1-3
TGCGCCAGCCACGGGCCCTCTGGAAACACCATATATTTT
CASHGPSGNTIYF
>.|few|TRBV10-3|TRBJ2-5
TGTGCCATCAGTGAGTCGGTGGGAGGGGGCGCAGAGACCCAGTACTTC
CAISESVGGGAETQYF
>TRBD1|few|TRBV6-1|TRBJ2-2
TGTGCCAGCAGCCTTGGGACAGGGGCCGGGGAGCTGTTTTTT
CASSLGTGAGELFF
>.|.|TRBV5-1|TRBJ2-5
TGCGCCAGCAGCTTGGATGGGTCATATAGCCAAGAGACCCAGTACTTC
CASSLDGSYSQETQYF
>.|few|TRBV6-6|TRBJ2-5
TGTGCCAGCAGCCTCATTATCCTAGAGACCCAGTACTTC
CASSLIILETQYF
>TRBD2|.|TRBV30|TRBJ2-7
TGTGCCTGGAGTACTAGCGCCTCCTACGAGCAGTACTTC
CAWSTSASYEQYF
>TRBD2|.|TRBV11-2|TRBJ2-3
TGTGCCAGCAGGTTCAAAGCGGGAGCTAGCACAGATACGCAGTATTTT
CASRFKAGASTDTQYF
>.|.|TRBV15|TRBJ2-7
TGTGCCACCAGCAGAGATCTGGGGGGTCGTGAGCAGTACTTC
CATSRDLGGREQYF
>TRBD2|many|TRBV6-4|TRBJ2-2
TGTGCCAGCAGTGCCGACGGGACTAGCGGGACCGGGGAGCTGTTTTTT
CASSADGTSGTGELFF
>.|.|TRBV11-3|TRBJ2-7
TGTGCCAGCAGCTTAACTTGGCGGGAAACCTACGAGCAGTACTTC
CASSLTWRETYEQYF
>.|.|TRBV7-7|TRBJ2-5
TGTGCTAGCAGCCAACAGGTGGGGTACCAAGAGACCCAGTACTTC
CASSQQVGYQETQYF
>.|.|TRBV5-1|TRBJ1-6
TGCGCCAGCAGCTTGGCCATCAATTCACCCCTCCACTTT
CASSLAINSPLHF
>TRBD2|.|TRBV7-9|TRBJ2-1
TGTGCCAGCAGCGCAATGGGACTAGCTTACAATGAGCAGTTCTTC
CASSAMGLAYNEQFF
>.|.|TRBV29-1|TRBJ2-1
TGCAGCGTTGAAGATGTCTGGGATGAGCAGTTCTTC
CSVEDVWDEQFF
>TRBD1|.|TRBV2|TRBJ2-2
TGTGCCAGCAATAGACAGGGGCGAACCGGGGAGCTGTTTTTT
CASNRQGRTGELFF
>.|.|TRBV2|TRBJ1-2
TGTGCCAGCAGTGAGAGGGGTGAGGTAGGGGGCTACACCTTC
CASSERGEVGGYTF
>.|once|TRBV7-2|TRBJ1-2
TGTGCCAGCAGCTTAGCGCAGGGGAGTGGTAACTATGGCTACACCTTC
CASSLAQGSGNYGYTF
>.|.|TRBV30|TRBJ1-1
TGTGCCTGTCGAAGCGGCAGGGCTTTCTTT
CACRSGRAFF
>.|.|TRBV7-9|TRBJ1-2
TGTGCCAGCTCGTCCGGAGAGTATGGCTACACCTTC
CASSSGEYGYTF
>.|few|TRBV10-3|TRBJ1-5
TGTGCCATCAGTGGGGCAGGGAAACAGCCCCAGCATTTT
CAISGAGKQPQHF
>TRBD2|.|TRBV5-5|TRBJ2-3
TGTGCCAGCAGCCTAAGACTAGCGGGAGATACGCAGTATTTT
CASSLRLAGDTQYF
>.|.|TRBV21-1|TRBJ2-3
TGTGCCAGCAGCGAACAGGACAGTCGCACAGATACGCAGTATTTT
CASSEQDSRTDTQYF
>.|once|TRBV6-5|TRBJ2-5
TGTGCCAGCAGTTACTCGTTAGCGACTAAGGGAGAGACCCAGTACTTC
CASSYSLATKGETQYF
>.|.|TRBV19|TRBJ1-1
TGTGCCAGTAGTTCTCAGGGGCAGAACACTGAAGCTTTCTTT
CASSSQGQNTEAFF
>.|.|TRBV4-1|TRBJ1-4
TGCGCCAGCAGCCAAGCCCAGGGGATTAATGAAAAACTGTTTTTT
CASSQAQGINEKLFF
>.|once|TRBV7-2|TRBJ1-1
TGTGCCAGCAGCTTTGATTACGGGGCGAGGGGTGAAGCTTTCTTT
CASSFDYGARGEAFF
>.|.|TRBV5-5|TRBJ2-7
TGTGCCAGCAGCTTGGCTGGCGGCTCCTACGAGCAGTACTTC
CASSLAGGSYEQYF
>.|.|TRBV7-9|TRBJ1-1
TGTGCCAGCAGCGGACGGGTCCCTGGAGCTTTCTTT
CASSGRVPGAFF
>.|many|TRBV7-2|TRBJ2-7
TGTGCCAGCAGCTTAGCGGGGCCTGCCCACGAGCAGTACTTC
CASSLAGPAHEQYF
>TRBD1|.|TRBV5-4|TRBJ1-1
TGTGCCAGCAGCCGGGACAGTATGAACACTGAAGCTTTCTTT
CASSRDSMNTEAFF
>.|.|TRBV9|TRBJ1-1
TGTGCCAGCAGCGTCACAGGGCCGCGGGCTGAAGCTTTCTTT
CASSVTGPRAEAFF
>.|.|TRBV5-5|TRBJ2-3
TGTGCCAGCAGCCCCGGGGGTAGGGCGCAGTATTTT
CASSPGGRAQYF
>.|.|TRBV2|TRBJ2-2
TGTGCCAGCAGTGAAGCGCACCCGGGGGAGCTGTTTTTT
CASSEAHPGELFF
>TRBD1|.|TRBV19|TRBJ1-1
TGTGCCAGTAGTAAGGAGGGCAGGGGGCCTCCTGAAGCTTTCTTT
CASSKEGRGPPEAFF
>.|.|TRBV27|TRBJ1-4
TGTGCCAGCAGTTTATCTGGGCTGCCTAATGAAAAACTGTTTTTT
CASSLSGLPNEKLFF